The T cell receptor beta chain described here comes from a study of T cell responses to AZD1222 COVID-19 vaccine. Study-wide context: Second-dose intervals of approximately 4 or approximately 12 weeks were pooled. Whole-study findings and limits: Just a handful of AZD1222 recipients tested seropositive at baseline.

Turning to this clone: Its antigen remains unknown.

Clones were read by immunoSEQ multiplex PCR, and TCRdb kept only the in-frame ones, dropping some. In the table there are roughly 100,000 clones, more than 75% of which are singletons. V was shortened by 8 bases and J by 4 bases, with 14 bases between the two germline ends. The CDR3 length is 12 residues. Germline-derived CDR1 and CDR2 are GTSNPN and SVGIG (reference sequence). Here the sequenced sample was peripheral blood, taken on day 0 of AZD1222 vaccination. This receptor was taken from an adult in good health. The chain links TRBV30 to TRBJ1-1; D is uncertain. This chain's CDR3 is CALDREGTEAFF. CDR3 nucleotides: TGTGCCCTCGACCGAGAGGGCACTGAAGCTTTCTTT.